The rows below give T cell receptor beta chains drawn from one sample of a study of shared clonotypes between healthy human individuals. Produced via immunoSEQ multiplex PCR; TCRdb's table is partial and in-frame only. The sample holds millions of clones, 80% to 95% seen once. Sequenced: naive CD4+ T cells from PBMCs. The source of these receptors is a young man in good health. Some clones in this sample may be carry-over from other donors' samples. Both conserved end residues are part of each CDR3. D genes are given only for firm matches. Size is stated for part of the rows, as once, few or many counts, or as a class when the clone is expanded.

V: TRBV7-3; J: TRBJ2-3; D: TRBD2; size: .; CDR3: CASSPGGVRADTQYF; DNA: TGTGCCAGCAGCCCCGGGGGGGTACGGGCAGATACGCAGTATTTT
V: TRBV28; J: TRBJ1-5; D: TRBD1; size: .; CDR3: CASSNIPGQGSEEPQHF; DNA: TGTGCCAGCAGCAACATTCCGGGACAGGGGTCCGAGGAGCCCCAGCATTTT
V: TRBV7-8; J: TRBJ2-1; D: .; size: .; CDR3: CASSEWDGRPKWDEQFF; DNA: TGTGCCAGCAGCGAATGGGACGGGAGACCTAAGTGGGATGAGCAGTTCTTC
V: TRBV7-2; J: TRBJ1-3; D: TRBD1; size: .; CDR3: CASSPRQGATGNTIYF; DNA: TGTGCCAGCAGCCCACGACAGGGGGCAACTGGAAACACCATATATTTT
V: TRBV2; J: TRBJ1-2; D: .; size: .; CDR3: CASSPLTGRNGYTF; DNA: TGTGCCAGCAGTCCACTTACAGGGAGGAATGGCTACACCTTC
V: TRBV7-9; J: TRBJ2-7; D: TRBD1; size: .; CDR3: CASTQRGDRAHEQYF; DNA: TGTGCCAGCACCCAGAGGGGGGACAGGGCCCACGAGCAGTACTTC
V: TRBV5-1; J: TRBJ2-7; D: .; size: .; CDR3: CASSLGQTAGDYEQYF; DNA: TGCGCCAGCAGCTTGGGACAGACAGCCGGGGACTACGAGCAGTACTTC
V: TRBV11-2; J: TRBJ2-7; D: TRBD2; size: once; CDR3: CASSLGLAGNYEQYF; DNA: TGTGCCAGCAGCTTAGGGCTAGCGGGGAACTACGAGCAGTACTTC
V: TRBV4-3; J: TRBJ2-2; D: TRBD1; size: .; CDR3: CASSLLAGTGGSAGELFF; DNA: TGCGCCAGCAGCCTCCTCGCCGGGACAGGGGGATCGGCCGGGGAGCTGTTTTTT
V: TRBV5-4; J: TRBJ2-3; D: .; size: .; CDR3: CASSSTPADTQYF; DNA: TGTGCCAGCAGCTCGACCCCCGCAGATACGCAGTATTTT
V: TRBV7-9; J: TRBJ1-1; D: .; size: .; CDR3: CASSLAGVGTEAFF; DNA: TGTGCCAGCAGCTTAGCAGGGGTGGGAACTGAAGCTTTCTTT
V: TRBV7-9; J: TRBJ1-2; D: .; size: .; CDR3: CASSLNIGGYTF; DNA: TGTGCCAGCAGCTTAAACATTGGGGGCTACACCTTC
V: TRBV5-4; J: TRBJ2-5; D: TRBD2; size: .; CDR3: CASSPGLAGGETQYF; DNA: TGTGCCAGCAGCCCCGGACTAGCGGGAGGAGAGACCCAGTACTTC
V: TRBV7-6; J: TRBJ2-1; D: TRBD1; size: once; CDR3: CASSVGQGTYNEQFF; DNA: TGTGCCAGCAGCGTCGGACAGGGTACCTACAATGAGCAGTTCTTC
V: TRBV28; J: TRBJ1-2; D: TRBD1; size: once; CDR3: CASSSTGQGMSGYTF; DNA: TGTGCCAGCAGTTCTACCGGACAGGGAATGTCCGGCTACACCTTC
V: TRBV27; J: TRBJ2-1; D: .; size: .; CDR3: CASSLLAVSYNEQFF; DNA: TGTGCCAGCAGTTTATTGGCGGTCTCCTACAATGAGCAGTTCTTC
V: TRBV4-1; J: TRBJ2-7; D: TRBD2; size: once; CDR3: CASSQAPLAGYEQYF; DNA: TGCGCCAGCAGCCAAGCACCCCTAGCGGGATACGAGCAGTACTTC
V: TRBV18; J: TRBJ1-4; D: .; size: .; CDR3: CASSPPTEEKLFF; DNA: TGTGCCAGCTCACCACCCACAGAAGAAAAACTGTTTTTT
V: TRBV5-1; J: TRBJ2-1; D: TRBD2; size: .; CDR3: CASSWGLAGAYNEQFF; DNA: TGCGCCAGCAGCTGGGGACTAGCGGGGGCGTACAATGAGCAGTTCTTC
V: TRBV4-3; J: TRBJ2-3; D: TRBD2; size: .; CDR3: CASSQDMRGWTSGRTDTQYF; DNA: TGCGCCAGCAGCCAAGATATGCGTGGGTGGACTAGCGGGAGAACAGATACGCAGTATTTT
V: TRBV28; J: TRBJ2-7; D: .; size: .; CDR3: CASSTPASTAYYEQYF; DNA: TGTGCCAGCAGTACCCCCGCCTCGACAGCATACTACGAGCAGTACTTC
V: TRBV9; J: TRBJ2-7; D: TRBD1; size: .; CDR3: CASSVGGDRGTEQYF; DNA: TGTGCCAGCAGCGTAGGAGGGGACAGGGGAACCGAGCAGTACTTC
V: TRBV28; J: TRBJ1-5; D: .; size: .; CDR3: CASSLQGRSNQPQHF; DNA: TGTGCCAGCAGTCTACAGGGTCGTAGCAATCAGCCCCAGCATTTT
V: TRBV20-1; J: TRBJ1-1; D: .; size: few; CDR3: CSPPGRVEAFF; DNA: TGCAGTCCTCCGGGGAGGGTTGAAGCTTTCTTT
V: TRBV27; J: TRBJ1-1; D: .; size: few; CDR3: CASSSRTNTEAFF; DNA: TGTGCCAGCAGTTCTAGGACGAACACTGAAGCTTTCTTT
V: TRBV5-4; J: TRBJ1-4; D: TRBD1; size: .; CDR3: CASSQGQGATNEKLFF; DNA: TGTGCCAGCAGCCAGGGACAGGGAGCAACTAATGAAAAACTGTTTTTT
V: TRBV7-3; J: TRBJ1-2; D: TRBD1; size: .; CDR3: CASSLSPPFRRDRNPRDGYTF; DNA: TGTGCCAGCAGCTTAAGTCCCCCCTTCCGACGGGACAGAAACCCAAGGGATGGCTACACCTTC
V: TRBV30; J: TRBJ2-7; D: .; size: .; CDR3: CAWSDPTYEQYF; DNA: TGTGCCTGGAGTGACCCGACCTACGAGCAGTACTTC
V: TRBV28; J: TRBJ2-5; D: TRBD1; size: .; CDR3: CASSLSGTGGAQTQYF; DNA: TGTGCCAGCAGTTTGTCCGGGACAGGGGGGGCCCAGACCCAGTACTTC
V: TRBV29-1; J: TRBJ1-2; D: TRBD1; size: .; CDR3: CSVGDRGYGYTF; DNA: TGCAGCGTTGGGGACAGGGGGTATGGCTACACCTTC
V: TRBV9; J: TRBJ2-3; D: TRBD1; size: .; CDR3: CASSTRIISTGGIDTQYF; DNA: TGTGCCAGCAGCACTAGAATTATTTCGACAGGGGGCATAGATACGCAGTATTTT
V: TRBV29-1; J: TRBJ2-5; D: TRBD1; size: .; CDR3: CSFRGYQETQYF; DNA: TGCAGCTTCAGGGGGTACCAAGAGACCCAGTACTTC
V: TRBV5-1; J: TRBJ2-3; D: TRBD1; size: .; CDR3: CASSWRSGGPRADTQYF; DNA: TGCGCCAGCAGCTGGCGGTCAGGGGGCCCAAGGGCAGATACGCAGTATTTT
V: TRBV28; J: TRBJ1-3; D: .; size: .; CDR3: CASRGQELPGNTIYF; DNA: TGTGCCAGCAGGGGGCAAGAGTTGCCTGGAAACACCATATATTTT
V: TRBV4-1; J: TRBJ2-2; D: TRBD2; size: .; CDR3: CASSQVISGGGSGELFF; DNA: TGCGCCAGCAGCCAAGTTATAAGCGGGGGCGGGTCCGGGGAGCTGTTTTTT
V: TRBV13; J: TRBJ2-6; D: .; size: .; CDR3: CASSLATSGANVLTF; DNA: TGTGCCAGCAGCTTAGCCACCTCTGGGGCCAACGTCCTGACTTTC
V: TRBV7-8; J: TRBJ2-1; D: TRBD2; size: .; CDR3: CASSFGTSGFNEQFF; DNA: TGTGCCAGCAGCTTCGGCACTAGCGGGTTCAATGAGCAGTTCTTC